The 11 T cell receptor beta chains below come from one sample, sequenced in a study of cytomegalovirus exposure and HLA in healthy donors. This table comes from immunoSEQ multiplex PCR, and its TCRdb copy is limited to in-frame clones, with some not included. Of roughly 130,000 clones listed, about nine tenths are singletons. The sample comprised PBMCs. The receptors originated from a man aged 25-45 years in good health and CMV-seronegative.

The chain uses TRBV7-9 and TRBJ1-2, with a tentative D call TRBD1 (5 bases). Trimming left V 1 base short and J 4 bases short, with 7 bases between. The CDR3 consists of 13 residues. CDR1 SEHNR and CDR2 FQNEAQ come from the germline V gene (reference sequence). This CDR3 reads CASSLETAYGYTF. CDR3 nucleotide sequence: TGTGCCAGCAGCTTAGAGACAGCCTATGGCTACACCTTC.

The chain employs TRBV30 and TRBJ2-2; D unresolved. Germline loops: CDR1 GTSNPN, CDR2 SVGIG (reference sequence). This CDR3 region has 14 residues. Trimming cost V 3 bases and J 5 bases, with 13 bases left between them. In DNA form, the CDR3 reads TGTGCCTGGAGGAACGGAGCAAGAACCGGGGAGCTGTTTTTT. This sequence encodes CAWRNGARTGELFF.

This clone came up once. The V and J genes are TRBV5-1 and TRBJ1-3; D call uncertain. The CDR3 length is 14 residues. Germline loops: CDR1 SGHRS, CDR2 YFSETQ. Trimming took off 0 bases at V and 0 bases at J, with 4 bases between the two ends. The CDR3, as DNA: TGCGCCAGCAGCTTGGTGAGCTCTGGAAACACCATATATTTT. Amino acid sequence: CASSLVSSGNTIYF.

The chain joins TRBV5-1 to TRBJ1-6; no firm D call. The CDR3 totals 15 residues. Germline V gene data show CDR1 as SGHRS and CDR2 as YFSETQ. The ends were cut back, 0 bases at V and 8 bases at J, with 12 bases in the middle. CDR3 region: CASSLGVEGYSPLHF. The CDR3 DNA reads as TGCGCCAGCAGCTTGGGGGTAGAGGGTTATTCACCCCTCCACTTT.

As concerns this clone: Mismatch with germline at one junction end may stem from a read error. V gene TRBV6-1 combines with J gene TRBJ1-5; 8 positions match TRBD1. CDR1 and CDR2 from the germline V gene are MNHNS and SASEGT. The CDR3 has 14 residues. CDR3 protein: CASGDRTGNRPQHF. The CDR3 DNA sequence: TGTGCCAGCGGGGATCGGACAGGGAATCGGCCCCAGCATTTT.

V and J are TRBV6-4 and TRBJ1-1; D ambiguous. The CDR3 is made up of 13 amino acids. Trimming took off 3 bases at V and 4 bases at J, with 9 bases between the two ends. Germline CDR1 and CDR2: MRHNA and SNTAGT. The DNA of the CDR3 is TGTGCCAGCAGTGAGAGGGAAGGCACTGAAGCTTTCTTT. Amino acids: CASSEREGTEAFF.

The CDR3 spells CSVRRGSYEQYF. The DNA of the CDR3 is TGCAGCGTCCGCCGAGGGTCCTACGAGCAGTACTTC. The V gene is TRBV29-1, the J gene TRBJ2-7; weak D call: TRBD2 (5 bases). The CDR3 has 12 residues. Germline lookup yields CDR1 SQVTM and CDR2 ANQGSEA. Trimming shortened V by 6 bases and J by 1 base, and 10 bases separated the two germline ends.

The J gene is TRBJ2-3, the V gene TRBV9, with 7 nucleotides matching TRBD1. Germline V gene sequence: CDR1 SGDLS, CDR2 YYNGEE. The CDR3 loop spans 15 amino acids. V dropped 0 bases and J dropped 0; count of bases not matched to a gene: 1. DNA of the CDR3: TGTGCCAGCAGCGTAGAGGACAGGAGCACAGATACGCAGTATTTT. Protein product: CASSVEDRSTDTQYF.

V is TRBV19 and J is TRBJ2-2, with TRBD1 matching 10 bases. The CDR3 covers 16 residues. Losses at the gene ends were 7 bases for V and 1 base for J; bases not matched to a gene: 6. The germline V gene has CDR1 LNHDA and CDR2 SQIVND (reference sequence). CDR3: CASTADRGVNTGELFF. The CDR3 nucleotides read TGTGCCAGTACCGCGGACAGGGGGGTGAACACCGGGGAGCTGTTTTTT. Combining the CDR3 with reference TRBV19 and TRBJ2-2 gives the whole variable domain DGGITQSPKYLFRKEGQNVTLSCEQNLNHDAMYWYRQDPGQGLRLIYYSQIVNDFQKGDIAEGYSVSREKKESFPLTVTSAQKNPTAFYLCASTADRGVNTGELFFGEGSRLTVL.

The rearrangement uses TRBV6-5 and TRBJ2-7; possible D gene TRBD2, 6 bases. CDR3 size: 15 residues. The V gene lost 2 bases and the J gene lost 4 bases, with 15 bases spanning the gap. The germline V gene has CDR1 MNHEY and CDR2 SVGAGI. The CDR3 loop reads CASSYSGQAIYEQYF. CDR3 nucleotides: TGTGCCAGCAGTTACAGCGGGCAGGCTATATACGAGCAGTACTTC.

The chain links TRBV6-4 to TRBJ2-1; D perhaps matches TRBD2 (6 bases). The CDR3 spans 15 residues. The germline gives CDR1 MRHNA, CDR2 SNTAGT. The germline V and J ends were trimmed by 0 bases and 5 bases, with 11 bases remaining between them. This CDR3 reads CASSDSGSLNNEQFF. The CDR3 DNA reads TGTGCCAGCAGTGACTCCGGGAGCCTTAACAATGAGCAGTTCTTC.